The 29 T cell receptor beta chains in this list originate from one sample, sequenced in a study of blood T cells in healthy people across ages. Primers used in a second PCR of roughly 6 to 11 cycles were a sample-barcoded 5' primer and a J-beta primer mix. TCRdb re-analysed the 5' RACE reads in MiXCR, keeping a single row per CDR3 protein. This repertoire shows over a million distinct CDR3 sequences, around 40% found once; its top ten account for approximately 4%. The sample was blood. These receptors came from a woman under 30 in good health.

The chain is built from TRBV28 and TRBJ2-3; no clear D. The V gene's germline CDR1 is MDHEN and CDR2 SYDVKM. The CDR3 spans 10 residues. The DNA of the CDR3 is TGTGTGACCGGCACAGATACGCAGTATTTT. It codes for CVTGTDTQYF.

Here the CDR3 DNA reads TGTGCCAGCATACGAAGAGGGACAGGGGCCAAAAAACTGTTTTTT. Its protein is CASIRRGTGAKKLFF. J is TRBJ1-4 and V is TRBV12-3 or TRBV12-4; 10 nucleotides align to TRBD1. J lost 9 bases, V lost 7 bases, and 11 bases had no gene match. CDR3 length equals 15 residues.

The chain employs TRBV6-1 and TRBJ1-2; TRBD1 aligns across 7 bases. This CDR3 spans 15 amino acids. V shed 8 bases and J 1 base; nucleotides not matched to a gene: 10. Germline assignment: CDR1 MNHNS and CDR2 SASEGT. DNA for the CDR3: TGTGCCAGCCGTCTAAGGGGACAGATTAACTATGGCTACACCTTC. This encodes CASRLRGQINYGYTF.

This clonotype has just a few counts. The CDR3 spells CASSYSAPGGADTQYF. In DNA form, the CDR3 reads TGTGCCAGCAGTTACTCTGCCCCCGGGGGGGCAGATACGCAGTATTTT. The V call is TRBV6-5, the J call TRBJ2-3; 8 bases fit TRBD2. Trimming at V came to 0 bases and at J to 4 bases, leaving 6 bases not matched to a gene. CDR1 MNHEY and CDR2 SVGAGI come from the germline V gene. CDR3 length equals 16 residues.

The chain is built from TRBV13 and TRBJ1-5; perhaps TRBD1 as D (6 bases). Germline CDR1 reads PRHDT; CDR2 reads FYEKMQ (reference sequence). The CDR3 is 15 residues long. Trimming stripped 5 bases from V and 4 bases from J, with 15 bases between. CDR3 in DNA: TGTGCCAGCAGCCCCCACGGGGGGCGTAATCAGCCCCAGCATTTT. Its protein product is CASSPHGGRNQPQHF.

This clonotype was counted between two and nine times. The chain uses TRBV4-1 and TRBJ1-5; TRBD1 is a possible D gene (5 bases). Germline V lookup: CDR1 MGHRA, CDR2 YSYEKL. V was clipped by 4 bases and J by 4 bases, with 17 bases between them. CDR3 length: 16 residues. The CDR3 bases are TGCGCCAGCAGCCTCGGCCGGGGGGTCGAAAATCAGCCCCAGCATTTT. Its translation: CASSLGRGVENQPQHF.

The CDR3 is CSATTGTYTF. The CDR3 nucleotides are TGCAGTGCTACGACCGGGACGTACACCTTC. The chain employs TRBV20-1 and TRBJ1-2, with D possibly matching TRBD1 (5 bases). Germline CDR1 DFQATT, CDR2 SNEGSKA (reference sequence). The CDR3 loop spans 10 amino acids. Deletions cut 4 bases from V and 11 bases from J, with 11 bases between.

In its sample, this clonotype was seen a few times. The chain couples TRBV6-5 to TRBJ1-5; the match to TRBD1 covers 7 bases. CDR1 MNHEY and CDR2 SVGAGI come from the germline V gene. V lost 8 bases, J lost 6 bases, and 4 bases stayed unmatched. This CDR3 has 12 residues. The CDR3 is CASHNRGQPQHF. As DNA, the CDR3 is TGTGCCAGCCATAACAGGGGTCAGCCCCAGCATTTT.

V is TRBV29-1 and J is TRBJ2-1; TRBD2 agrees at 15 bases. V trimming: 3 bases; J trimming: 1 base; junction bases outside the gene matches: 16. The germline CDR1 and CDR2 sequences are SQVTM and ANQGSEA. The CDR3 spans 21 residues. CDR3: CSVDRDRGGLAGGRSYNEQFF. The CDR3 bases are TGCAGCGTTGACCGGGACAGGGGGGGACTAGCGGGAGGACGATCCTACAATGAGCAGTTCTTC.

This CDR3 is CSASKPYGYTF. The CDR3 bases are TGCAGTGCTAGTAAGCCTTATGGCTACACCTTC. This rearrangement joins TRBV20-1 to TRBJ1-2; the D is unclear. Germline V gene sequence: CDR1 DFQATT, CDR2 SNEGSKA (reference sequence). V was clipped by 3 bases and J by 5 bases, with 7 bases between them. This CDR3 is built from 11 residues.

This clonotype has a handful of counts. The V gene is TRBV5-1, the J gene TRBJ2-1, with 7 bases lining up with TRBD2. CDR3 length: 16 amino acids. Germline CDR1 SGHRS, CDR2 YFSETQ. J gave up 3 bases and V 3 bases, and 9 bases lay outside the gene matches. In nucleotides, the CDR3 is TGCGCCAGCAGCTCTCGCGCGGGGGAGTTCTACAATGAGCAGTTCTTC. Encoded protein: CASSSRAGEFYNEQFF. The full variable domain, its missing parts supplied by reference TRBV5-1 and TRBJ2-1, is KAGVTQTPRYLIKTRGQQVTLSCSPISGHRSVSWYQQTPGQGLQFLFEYFSETQRNKGNFPGRFSGRQFSNSRSEMNVSTLELGDSALYLCASSSRAGEFYNEQFFGPGTRLTVL.

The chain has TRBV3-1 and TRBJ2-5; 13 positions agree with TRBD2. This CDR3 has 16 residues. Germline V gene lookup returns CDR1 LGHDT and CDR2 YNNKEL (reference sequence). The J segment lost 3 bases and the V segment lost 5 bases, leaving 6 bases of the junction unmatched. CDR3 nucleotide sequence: TGTGCCAGCAGCTACTGGACTAGCGGGGGCAAAGAGACCCAGTACTTC. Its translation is CASSYWTSGGKETQYF.

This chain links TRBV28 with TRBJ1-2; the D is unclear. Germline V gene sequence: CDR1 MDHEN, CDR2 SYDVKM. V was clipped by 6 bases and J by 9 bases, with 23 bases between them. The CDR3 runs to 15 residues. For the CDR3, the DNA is TGTGCCAGCAGGCCCGTGGCCGAAAGGCCAGGACGCTACACCTTC. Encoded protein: CASRPVAERPGRYTF.

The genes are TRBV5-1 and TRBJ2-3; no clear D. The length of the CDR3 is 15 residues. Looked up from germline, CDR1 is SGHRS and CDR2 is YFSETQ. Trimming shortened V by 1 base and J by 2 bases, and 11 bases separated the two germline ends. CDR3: CASSLNLRTTDTQYF. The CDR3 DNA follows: TGCGCCAGCAGCTTGAACTTAAGGACCACAGATACGCAGTATTTT.

The CDR3, as DNA: TGCAGTGCTAGAGATGTTTTGACTAGGGTCAATGAGCAGTTCTTC. Translating it yields CSARDVLTRVNEQFF. J is TRBJ2-1 and V is TRBV20-1; tentatively, D is TRBD2 (6 bases). The CDR3 contains 15 residues. The V gene lost 0 bases and the J gene lost 6 bases, with 15 bases spanning the gap. In germline, CDR1 is DFQATT, CDR2 SNEGSKA (reference sequence).

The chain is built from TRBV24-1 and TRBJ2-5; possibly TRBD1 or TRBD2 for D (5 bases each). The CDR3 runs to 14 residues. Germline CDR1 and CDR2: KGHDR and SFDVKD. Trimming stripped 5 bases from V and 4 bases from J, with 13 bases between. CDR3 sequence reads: CATSAMGPLETQYF. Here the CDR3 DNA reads TGTGCCACCAGTGCCATGGGACCTTTAGAGACCCAGTACTTC.

CDR3 protein: CASSVVGTQEAFF. In DNA, the CDR3 is TGTGCCAGCAGTGTGGTGGGGACTCAGGAAGCTTTCTTT. This chain uses TRBV27 with TRBJ1-1; D may be TRBD1 (5 bases). This CDR3 spans 13 amino acids. Germline assignment: CDR1 MNHEY and CDR2 SMNVEV (reference sequence). The V and J ends lost 5 bases and 8 bases respectively, with 15 bases between them.

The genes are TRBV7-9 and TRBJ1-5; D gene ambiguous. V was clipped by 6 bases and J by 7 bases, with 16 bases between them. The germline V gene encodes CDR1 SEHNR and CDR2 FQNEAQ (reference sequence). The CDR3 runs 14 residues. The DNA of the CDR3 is TGTGCCAGCAGTCATATCGGGAGAAACCAGCCCCAGCATTTT. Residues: CASSHIGRNQPQHF.

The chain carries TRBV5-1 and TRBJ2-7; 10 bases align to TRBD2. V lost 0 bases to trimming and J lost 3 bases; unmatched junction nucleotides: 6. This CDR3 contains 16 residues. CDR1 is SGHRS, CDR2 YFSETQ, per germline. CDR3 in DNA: TGCGCCAGCAGCTTGGACCTAGCGGGAGAGCTCTACGAGCAGTACTTC. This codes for CASSLDLAGELYEQYF.

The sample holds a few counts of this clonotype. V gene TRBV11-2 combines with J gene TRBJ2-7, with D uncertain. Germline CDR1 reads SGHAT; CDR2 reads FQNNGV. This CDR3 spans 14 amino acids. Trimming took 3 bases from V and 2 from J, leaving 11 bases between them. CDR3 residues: CASSLIRRPYEQYF. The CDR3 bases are TGTGCCAGCAGCTTGATCCGGCGACCCTACGAGCAGTACTTC.

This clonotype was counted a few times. CDR3 loop: CASSLGGTGNYGYTF. CDR3 nucleotide sequence: TGCGCCAGCAGCCTGGGAGGGACAGGCAACTATGGCTACACCTTC. The V call is TRBV5-1, the J call TRBJ1-2; 8 bases agree with TRBD1. Germline values: CDR1 SGHRS, CDR2 YFSETQ. V lost 4 bases to trimming and J lost 2 bases; unmatched junction nucleotides: 7. CDR3 length equals 15 residues. Full variable domain (rest looked up from reference TRBV5-1 and TRBJ1-2): KAGVTQTPRYLIKTRGQQVTLSCSPISGHRSVSWYQQTPGQGLQFLFEYFSETQRNKGNFPGRFSGRQFSNSRSEMNVSTLELGDSALYLCASSLGGTGNYGYTFGSGTRLTVV.

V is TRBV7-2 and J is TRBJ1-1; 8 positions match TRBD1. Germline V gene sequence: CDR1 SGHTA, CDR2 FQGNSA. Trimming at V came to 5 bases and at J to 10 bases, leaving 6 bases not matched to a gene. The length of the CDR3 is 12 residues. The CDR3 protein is CASSQDRDRAFF. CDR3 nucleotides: TGTGCCAGCAGCCAGGACAGGGACCGAGCTTTCTTT.

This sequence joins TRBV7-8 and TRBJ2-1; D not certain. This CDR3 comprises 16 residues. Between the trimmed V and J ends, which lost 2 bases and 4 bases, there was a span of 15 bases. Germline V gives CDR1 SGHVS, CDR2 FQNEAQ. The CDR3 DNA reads TGTGCCAGCAGCTTACCGGCGGTAGCCACATACAATGAGCAGTTCTTC. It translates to CASSLPAVATYNEQFF.

The CDR3 sequence is CASSYTSLLETQYF. CDR3 nucleotides: TGTGCCAGCAGTTACACTTCCTTATTGGAGACCCAGTACTTC. J is TRBJ2-5 and V is TRBV6-2 or TRBV6-3; D gene unclear. This CDR3 region has 14 residues. Per germline, CDR1 MNHEY and CDR2 SVGEGT. The ends were cut back, 2 bases at V and 5 bases at J, with 12 bases in the middle.

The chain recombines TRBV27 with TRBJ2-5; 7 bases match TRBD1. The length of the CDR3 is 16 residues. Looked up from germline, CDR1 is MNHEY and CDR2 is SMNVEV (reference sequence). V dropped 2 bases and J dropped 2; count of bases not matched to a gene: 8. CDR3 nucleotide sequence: TGTGCCAGCAGTTTAATCCCGACAGGGCTGCAAGAGACCCAGTACTTC. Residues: CASSLIPTGLQETQYF.

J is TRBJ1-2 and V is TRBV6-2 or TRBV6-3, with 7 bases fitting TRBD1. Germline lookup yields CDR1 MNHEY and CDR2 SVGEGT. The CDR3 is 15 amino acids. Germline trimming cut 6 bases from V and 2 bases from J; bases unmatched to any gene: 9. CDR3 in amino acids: CASSIRDSSNYGYTF. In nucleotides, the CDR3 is TGTGCCAGCAGCATCCGGGACAGCTCAAACTATGGCTACACCTTC.

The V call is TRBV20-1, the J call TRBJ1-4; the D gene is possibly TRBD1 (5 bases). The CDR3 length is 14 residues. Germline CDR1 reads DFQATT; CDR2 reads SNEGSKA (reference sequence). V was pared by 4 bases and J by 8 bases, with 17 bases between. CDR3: CSANRRDGREKLFF. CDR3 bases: TGCAGTGCTAATCGCCGGGACGGACGCGAAAAACTGTTTTTT.

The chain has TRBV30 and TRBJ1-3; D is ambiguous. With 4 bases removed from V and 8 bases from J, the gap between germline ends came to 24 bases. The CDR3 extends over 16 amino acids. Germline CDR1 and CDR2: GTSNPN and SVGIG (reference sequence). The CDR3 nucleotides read TGTGCCTGGAATACCTTAGGCTTCAGATTCGGGGACACCATATATTTT. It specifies CAWNTLGFRFGDTIYF.

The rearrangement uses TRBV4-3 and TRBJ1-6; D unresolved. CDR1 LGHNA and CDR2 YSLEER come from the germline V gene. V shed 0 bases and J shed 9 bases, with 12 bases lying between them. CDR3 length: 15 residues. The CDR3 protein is CASSQDPRNGSPLHF. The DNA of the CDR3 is TGCGCCAGCAGCCAAGATCCGCGGAACGGTTCACCCCTCCACTTT.